This TCR beta chain was found in a study of blood T cells in healthy people across ages. Peripheral blood from each donor was collected in a volume of approximately 10 milliliters. With a J-beta primer mix and a sample-barcoded 5' primer, a second PCR ran about 7 to 12 cycles. Via MiXCR, TCRdb re-called the 5' RACE reads, giving one row per CDR3 protein. The sample records 600,000 to 650,000 distinct CDR3 sequences, approximately 59% being singletons. This clonotype was seen only a few times. V dropped 0 bases and J dropped 3; count of bases not matched to a gene: 7. CDR1 DFQATT and CDR2 SNEGSKA come from the germline V gene (reference sequence). The length of the CDR3 is 15 residues.

The specimen sequenced was blood. The source of this sequence is a man aged 55 to 70 in good health. This rearrangement joins TRBV20-1 to TRBJ2-7, with 8 nucleotides matching TRBD2. The CDR3 loop reads CSARDPIAGGYEQYF. The CDR3 nucleotides read TGCAGTGCTAGAGATCCCATTGCGGGGGGCTACGAGCAGTACTTC.